This T cell receptor beta chain was observed in a study of long-term antiretroviral therapy in people with HIV. With survey level as its setting, the immunoSEQ assay was v3.0. Assay used: immunoSEQ multiplex PCR; TCRdb lists only in-frame clones, some missing. The sample lists under 30,000 clones, under 90% occurring once. Treatment for every participant with HIV took place in the United States. Regarding the study as a whole: HIV repertoires had narrower CDR3 length ranges than controls. Across all time points, the repertoire was dominated by clones that expanded before ART.

Germline CDR1 SEHNR, CDR2 FQNEAQ (reference sequence). The CDR3 is made up of 15 amino acids. A note on this clone: Its antigen is as yet unknown. One end of the junction fails to match germline, which may point to a read error.

The source was unsorted PBMCs, collected at the start of antiretroviral therapy, before treatment. This clonotype was obtained from a woman aged 18-29 years with HIV. The gene calls are TRBV7-9 and TRBJ1-3; unclear D gene. CDR3 protein: CASISAPTSRNTIYF. CDR3 bases: TGTGCCAGCATCTCTGCTCCCACCTCTCGAAACACCATATATTTT.